This is a list of T cell receptor beta chains from one sample in a study of T cell responses to AZD1222 COVID-19 vaccine. Only in-frame clones appear in the TCRdb table, and some are missing; sequencing was by immunoSEQ multiplex PCR. This sample has roughly 99,000 clones; approximately 90% occur once, and the top ten carry roughly 8.9%. The material sequenced was peripheral blood, taken 28 days after the second AZD1222 dose. The receptors shown here come from an adult who received the AZD1222 COVID-19 vaccine. Both conserved end residues are part of each CDR3. Each record gives: D gene, J gene, clone size, V gene, CDR3 protein, CDR3 DNA. The D gene is left open where the match is weak. Clone size is given for some rows only: seen once, a few or many times, or a class if the clone is expanded.

>TRBD1|TRBJ2-7|-|TRBV5-6
CASSLVAGGSYEQYF
TGTGCCAGCAGCTTGGTGGCAGGGGGATCCTACGAGCAGTACTTC
>TRBD2|TRBJ2-3|once|TRBV18
CASSLRLAPTDTQYF
TGTGCCAGCTCACTGAGACTAGCCCCCACAGATACGCAGTATTTT
>-|TRBJ1-2|-|TRBV11-2
CASSASNQGTNGYTF
TGTGCCAGCAGCGCCAGCAACCAGGGCACGAATGGCTACACCTTC
>-|TRBJ2-2|once|TRBV7-8
CASSFRGILTQTNTGELFF
TGTGCCAGCAGCTTCCGCGGGATCCTTACTCAAACGAACACCGGGGAGCTGTTTTTT
>-|TRBJ2-7|-|TRBV7-3
CASSSGGQPGPKRELEQYF
TGTGCCAGCAGCTCTGGGGGCCAACCGGGACCCAAACGGGAGCTCGAGCAGTACTTC
>-|TRBJ2-7|-|TRBV10-1
CASSRDWNNYEQYF
TGCGCCAGCAGCCGGGACTGGAACAACTACGAGCAGTACTTC
>-|TRBJ2-2|-|TRBV14
CASSPLSGAGELFF
TGTGCCAGCAGCCCACTTTCTGGGGCCGGGGAGCTGTTTTTT
>-|TRBJ2-5|-|TRBV5-4
CASSGGLRQETQYF
TGTGCCAGCAGCGGGGGACTCCGTCAAGAGACCCAGTACTTC
>-|TRBJ1-1|-|TRBV12-3/TRBV12-4
CASTKGSTEAFF
TGTGCCAGCACCAAGGGGAGCACTGAAGCTTTCTTT
>-|TRBJ1-1|-|TRBV6-5
CASSLGTNTEAFF
TGTGCCAGCAGTCTGGGAACGAACACTGAAGCTTTCTTT
>-|TRBJ1-1|few|TRBV30
CAWSVARAEAFF
TGTGCCTGGAGTGTAGCTCGGGCAGAAGCTTTCTTT
>-|TRBJ1-3|-|TRBV5-5
CASSARGDNSGNTIYF
TGTGCCAGCAGCGCAAGGGGGGACAACTCTGGAAACACCATATATTTT
>TRBD1|TRBJ1-1|-|TRBV30
CAWRTGGDTEAFF
TGTGCCTGGAGAACAGGGGGGGACACTGAAGCTTTCTTT
>-|TRBJ2-7|-|TRBV3-1/TRBV3-2
CASSPRNTYEQYF
TGTGCCAGCAGCCCCCGTAACACCTACGAGCAGTACTTC
>-|TRBJ2-5|-|TRBV6-4
CASSRDHQETQYF
TGTGCCAGCAGTCGGGACCATCAAGAGACCCAGTACTTC
>-|TRBJ2-3|-|TRBV30
CAWSVRPGTDTQYF
TGTGCCTGGAGTGTCAGACCGGGCACAGATACGCAGTATTTT